This T cell receptor (beta chain) was observed in a study of CXCR3-negative and CXCR3-positive naive CD8 T cells. Looked up from germline, CDR1 is MDHEN and CDR2 is SYDVKM. The CDR3 totals 14 residues. Triplicate sorting captured around 300,000 cells each from every CD8+ T cell subset. The TRB cDNA libraries were prepared by 5' RACE with UMI labels. Following a re-call of the 5' RACE reads, TCRdb has one entry per CDR3 protein and lacks DNA. In all, the sample yields 45,000 to 60,000 distinct CDR3 sequences. The chain employs TRBV28 and TRBJ2-1; the TCRdb D gene call, TRBD2, has no DNA to confirm it. The receptor was isolated from a human donor in good health. Some clones in this sample may be carry-over from other donors' samples. The sequenced sample was memory CD8+ T cells from blood. CDR3 in amino acids: CASRGLENYNEQFF.